The TCR beta chain under discussion was sequenced for a study of blood T cell repertoires in COVID-19 (dated by TCRdb to about 2020). Study-level background: The collaborator samples originated in the United States, Italy and Spain and spanned the acute and convalescent phases of COVID-19. The prospective study material was composed of cDNA or gDNA derived from T cells, B-cell-depleted T cells, or PBMCs. Deeply sampled blood TCRbeta repertoires from subjects exposed to, actively infected with, or recovered from COVID-19 were included in the dataset. A freely available public database, intended as a resource for researchers studying the immune response to SARS-CoV-2, is where the repertoires were released. The samples were drawn from two sources: the first 160 participants of the ongoing ImmuneRACE study, and 950 to 1,500 subjects contributed by 6 global collaborators. A de-identified subject ID, COVID-19 status, age in years and sex were almost always included in the sample metadata. Where available, HLA class I and class II types were obtained from metadata supplied by the sample provider rather than from assay-based typing.

TCRbeta CDR3 regions were amplified from genomic DNA using the immunoSEQ Assay, a bias-controlled multiplex PCR. The paper's data handling went like this. The number of nucleated cells in each sample was estimated by amplification of reference gene primers within the assay. To quantify the absolute abundance of each unique TCRbeta CDR3 rearrangement, sequence reads were collapsed and filtered. For each sample, productive Simpson clonality was calculated as the square root of Simpson's diversity index over productive rearrangements. The table was pulled from immuneACCESS by TCRdb, which kept in-frame rearrangements only. Such tables lose some clones; where checked, under half of the loss comes from unresolved V genes, and the rest has no known cause. V, J and clone size are those of that table, while D and trimming were read from the DNA. The table for this sample lists 20,000 to 25,000 clones; about nine tenths of them were counted only once. The biggest ten clones account for roughly 30% of the sample.

Remarks on this clone: Its antigen is currently not known. The input lacks base qualities; no much larger clone sits a single base away.

What the authors observed across the whole study: How much clinical and demographic metadata was included differed by source and by participant, and the metadata was provided uncurated.

Collaborating institutions collected whole blood in K2EDTA tubes following their own protocols. For TCRbeta analysis, collaborators shipped samples as frozen whole blood, isolated PBMCs, or DNA extracted from either of those sample types. The sequencing input was peripheral blood. The clonotype was recovered from a woman in her 70s with active COVID-19.

In nucleotides, the sequence is TGTGCCACCAGCAGAGATCGGAAACAGGGCCACGAGCAGTACTTC. Translated, it gives CATSRDRKQGHEQYF. The chain is made from TRBV15 and TRBJ2-7, and TRBD1 may be the D gene, going by 6 matching bases. V is reduced by 0 bases and J by 5 bases, leaving a spacing of 14 bases between them. The CDR3 sequence holds 15 residues, the cysteine and phenylalanine included. The sequence is cut down to CDR3 DNA, 45 bases in frame from base 1. According to the germline V gene (reference sequence), CDR1 reads LNHNV and CDR2 reads YYDKDF.